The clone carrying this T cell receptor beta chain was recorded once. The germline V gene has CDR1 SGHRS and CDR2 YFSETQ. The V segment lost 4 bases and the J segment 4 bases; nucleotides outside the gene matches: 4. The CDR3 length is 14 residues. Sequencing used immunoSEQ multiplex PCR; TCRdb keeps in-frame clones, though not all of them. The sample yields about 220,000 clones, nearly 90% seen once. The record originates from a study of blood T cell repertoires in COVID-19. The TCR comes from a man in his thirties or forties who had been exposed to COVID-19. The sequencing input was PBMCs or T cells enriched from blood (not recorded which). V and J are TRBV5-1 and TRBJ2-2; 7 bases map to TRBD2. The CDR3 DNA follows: TGCGCCAGCAGCGGGGGGGACGGCACCGGGGAGCTGTTTTTT. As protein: CASSGGDGTGELFF.